These 25 T cell receptor beta chains originate from one sample sequenced in a study of cytomegalovirus exposure and HLA in healthy donors. The PCR ran on 60 Vbeta and 13 Jbeta primers. Sequencing was performed with immunoSEQ multiplex PCR; in TCRdb, only in-frame clones are kept and a portion is missing. The sample records hundreds of thousands of clones, 60% to 80% being singletons. Source material: PBMCs. These TCRs come from a woman under 40 in good health and CMV-seronegative.

This rearrangement joins TRBV30 to TRBJ2-2, with 8 positions matching TRBD2. CDR1 and CDR2 (germline): GTSNPN, SVGIG (reference sequence). The length of the CDR3 is 14 residues. J gave up 7 bases and V 3 bases, and 7 bases lay outside the gene matches. The CDR3 DNA reads TGTGCCTGGAGAGGGGCGGGGGGAAGCGGGGAGCTGTTTTTT. Amino acid sequence: CAWRGAGGSGELFF.

The chain couples TRBV7-3 to TRBJ2-1; the match to TRBD2 covers 8 bases. CDR1 SGHTA and CDR2 FQGTGA come from the germline V gene. CDR3 size: 19 residues. V shed 3 bases and J 1 base; nucleotides not matched to a gene: 14. The CDR3 coding sequence is TGTGCCAGCAGCTTCGGGGGGGGAACGTCGAAACCATCCTACAATGAGCAGTTCTTC. It codes for CASSFGGGTSKPSYNEQFF.

This clone was counted a few times. This chain's CDR3 is CASTTGQAYQPQHF. CDR3 DNA: TGTGCCAGTACGACGGGACAGGCGTATCAGCCCCAGCATTTT. This sequence joins TRBV19 and TRBJ1-5; 8 bases map to TRBD1. CDR1 is LNHDA, CDR2 SQIVND, per germline (reference sequence). The CDR3 runs to 14 residues. The V gene end was trimmed by 7 bases and the J gene end by 5 bases; junction bases not matched to a gene: 7.

The chain joins TRBV4-1 to TRBJ1-1, with D hard to call. The V gene's germline CDR1 is MGHRA and CDR2 YSYEKL. This CDR3 region has 13 residues. V dropped 1 base and J dropped 7 bases, with 10 bases sitting between them. Here the CDR3 DNA reads TGCGCCAGCAGCCAAGGAGGGAAGTTTGAAGCTTTCTTT. Translating gives CASSQGGKFEAFF.

This chain joins TRBV9 and TRBJ2-2, with a weak D call TRBD1 (6 bases). The V end lost 4 bases, the J end lost 6 bases, and 25 bases lay between the germline ends. The CDR3 sequence is 18 residues long. Germline lookup yields CDR1 SGDLS and CDR2 YYNGEE. The CDR3 DNA reads as TGTGCCAGCAGCCCTCGAGGGTGGACGGGTGGGGGCCCCGGGGAGCTGTTTTTT. Residues: CASSPRGWTGGGPGELFF.

This chain connects TRBV29-1 to TRBJ2-1; possibly TRBD2 for D (6 bases). The ends were cut back, 6 bases at V and 6 bases at J, with 12 bases in the middle. CDR3 size: 12 residues. The V gene's germline CDR1 is SQVTM and CDR2 ANQGSEA. In nucleotides, the CDR3 is TGCAGCGTGCGGACTACTCCCAATGAGCAGTTCTTC. The encoded protein is CSVRTTPNEQFF.

The chain recombines TRBV6-5 with TRBJ1-2; the D is unclear. The ends were cut back, 6 bases at V and 4 bases at J, with 9 bases in the middle. CDR1 is MNHEY, CDR2 SVGAGI, per germline. This CDR3 region has 12 residues. The CDR3: CASREGIYGYTF. CDR3 nucleotides: TGTGCCAGCAGGGAGGGCATCTATGGCTACACCTTC.

The gene calls are TRBV4-2 and TRBJ2-1; D is possibly TRBD2 (6 bases). The CDR3 runs to 12 residues. CDR1 is LGHNA and CDR2 is YNFKEQ in the germline V gene. V lost 5 bases and J 9 bases, leaving 11 bases between the germline ends. The CDR3 sequence: CASSNAGREQFF. In DNA, the CDR3 is TGTGCCAGCAGCAATGCGGGACGTGAGCAGTTCTTC.

The V call is TRBV29-1, the J call TRBJ1-2; D gene ambiguous. Germline V gene data show CDR1 as SQVTM and CDR2 as ANQGSEA. Between the trimmed V and J ends, which lost 6 bases and 4 bases, there was a span of 9 bases. This CDR3 is built from 11 residues. The CDR3 loop reads CSVRSGYGYTF. The CDR3 region has the DNA TGCAGCGTCCGTAGCGGCTATGGCTACACCTTC.

This chain connects TRBV6-6 to TRBJ1-2; perhaps TRBD1 as D (6 bases). Deletions cut 5 bases from V and 7 bases from J, with 14 bases between. This CDR3 has 13 residues. Germline CDR1 reads MNHNY; CDR2 reads SVGAGI (reference sequence). DNA of the CDR3: TGTGCCAGCAGTACACAGGGTCGGCTTGGCTACACCTTC. This sequence encodes CASSTQGRLGYTF.

The gene calls are TRBV9 and TRBJ1-1; 7 bases agree with TRBD1. The V gene's germline CDR1 is SGDLS and CDR2 YYNGEE. The CDR3 has 14 amino acids. Trimming cost V 1 base and J 5 bases; bases outside gene matches: 5. The CDR3 sequence is CASSVQGDKTEAFF. The CDR3 DNA is TGTGCCAGCAGCGTACAGGGGGATAAGACTGAAGCTTTCTTT.

The chain couples TRBV5-6 to TRBJ1-2; the D is unclear. Germline CDR1 reads SGHDT; CDR2 reads YYEEEE. Between the trimmed V and J ends, which lost 0 bases and 0 bases, there was a span of 15 bases. The CDR3 loop spans 17 amino acids. This chain's CDR3 is CASSLVGSDLANYGYTF. The CDR3 DNA sequence: TGTGCCAGCAGCTTGGTAGGTTCGGATCTAGCTAACTATGGCTACACCTTC.

This clone has more than one count but fewer than ten. The rearrangement links TRBV5-4 to TRBJ2-3, with 8 bases aligning to TRBD1. V trimming: 2 bases; J trimming: 0 bases; junction bases outside the gene matches: 2. This CDR3 has 15 residues. Germline V CDR1 and CDR2: SGHNT, YYREEE (reference sequence). This chain's CDR3 is CASSLAGGSTDTQYF. CDR3 in DNA: TGTGCCAGCAGCTTAGCAGGGGGCAGCACAGATACGCAGTATTTT. The variable domain in full, with the rest retrieved from reference TRBV5-4 and TRBJ2-3, is ETGVTQSPTHLIKTRGQQVTLRCSSQSGHNTVSWYQQALGQGPQFIFQYYREEENGRGNFPPRFSGLQFPNYSSELNVNALELDDSALYLCASSLAGGSTDTQYFGPGTRLTVL.

This clone was seen a handful of times. The chain carries TRBV7-2 and TRBJ1-3; no clear D. The germline V gene encodes CDR1 SGHTA and CDR2 FQGNSA. V lost 8 bases, J lost 1 base, and 9 bases lay in between. The CDR3 runs 13 residues. CDR3 protein: CASATESGNTIYF. The DNA of the CDR3 is TGTGCCAGCGCAACAGAATCTGGAAACACCATATATTTT.

This chain links TRBV11-3 with TRBJ2-3; 7 nucleotides match TRBD2. V dropped 5 bases and J dropped 2; count of bases not matched to a gene: 13. The CDR3 sequence is 17 residues long. Germline CDR1 is SGHNT and CDR2 is YENEEA. The CDR3 DNA follows: TGTGCCAGCAGCCGTCGCGGCGGGGGAGGGAACACAGATACGCAGTATTTT. It yields the protein CASSRRGGGGNTDTQYF.

The chain employs TRBV11-2 and TRBJ1-4; a possible D gene is TRBD1 (6 bases). The CDR3 has 14 amino acids. V shed 5 bases and J shed 8 bases, with 15 bases lying between them. Germline CDR1 and CDR2: SGHAT and FQNNGV. The CDR3 coding sequence is TGTGCCAGCAGCAATCGGCGGGGGCAGGAAAAACTGTTTTTT. This gives the protein CASSNRRGQEKLFF.

V and J are TRBV7-3 and TRBJ1-1, with D possibly matching TRBD1 (6 bases). CDR3 length: 15 amino acids. Germline loops: CDR1 SGHTA, CDR2 FQGTGA. V was pared by 6 bases and J by 1 base, with 15 bases between. Here the CDR3 reads CASRQPGHPNTEAFF. CDR3 DNA sequence: TGTGCCAGCAGGCAACCGGGACACCCGAACACTGAAGCTTTCTTT.

This clone was recorded a few times. The chain links TRBV7-3 to TRBJ2-5; TRBD2 is a possible D gene (6 bases). The germline V gene has CDR1 SGHTA and CDR2 FQGTGA. This CDR3 is built from 13 residues. V shed 1 base and J shed 4 bases, with 7 bases lying between them. CDR3 residues: CASSLIGRETQYF. For the CDR3, the DNA is TGTGCCAGCAGCTTAATCGGGAGAGAGACCCAGTACTTC.

This rearrangement joins TRBV6-5 to TRBJ2-3; D perhaps matches TRBD2 (6 bases). This CDR3 is 15 amino acids long. Trimming pared 7 bases from V and 6 bases from J, leaving 20 bases between. CDR1 is MNHEY, CDR2 SVGAGI, per germline. DNA of the CDR3: TGTGCCAGCACTTCCGGGACTCTAACCTCCGATACGCAGTATTTT. As protein: CASTSGTLTSDTQYF.

V and J are TRBV5-1 and TRBJ2-5, with D possibly matching TRBD1 (6 bases). Germline V CDR1 and CDR2: SGHRS, YFSETQ. The CDR3 extends over 16 amino acids. Trimming took 7 bases from V and 0 from J, leaving 19 bases between them. This CDR3 is CASWETGLSYQETQYF. CDR3 DNA sequence: TGCGCCAGCTGGGAGACAGGACTTTCGTACCAAGAGACCCAGTACTTC. The whole variable domain, remainder taken from reference TRBV5-1 and TRBJ2-5, is KAGVTQTPRYLIKTRGQQVTLSCSPISGHRSVSWYQQTPGQGLQFLFEYFSETQRNKGNFPGRFSGRQFSNSRSEMNVSTLELGDSALYLCASWETGLSYQETQYFGPGTRLLVL.

The chain has TRBV11-3 and TRBJ2-1; tentative D call: TRBD2 (7 bases). From germline, CDR1 is SGHNT and CDR2 YENEEA. V lost 1 base to trimming and J lost 7 bases, with 14 bases between them. The CDR3 extends over 15 amino acids. CDR3 nucleotide sequence: TGTGCCAGCAGCTTAGTAGGGGGGGGTGAAAATGAGCAGTTCTTC. This sequence encodes CASSLVGGGENEQFF.

This chain connects TRBV7-9 to TRBJ1-1; possible D gene TRBD1, 5 bases. Trimming left V 5 bases short and J 3 bases short, with 13 bases between. In germline, CDR1 is SEHNR, CDR2 FQNEAQ (reference sequence). The CDR3 has 14 amino acids. The CDR3 DNA is TGTGCCAGCAGCCGACAGATTGATGACACTGAAGCTTTCTTT. Translated: CASSRQIDDTEAFF. The full variable domain, in which reference TRBV7-9 and TRBJ1-1 provide the parts outside the CDR3, is DTGVSQNPRHKITKRGQNVTFRCDPISEHNRLYWYRQTLGQGPEFLTYFQNEAQLEKSRLLSDRFSAERPKGSFSTLEIQRTEQGDSAMYLCASSRQIDDTEAFFGQGTRLTVV.

In this sample, this clone turned up once. The V and J genes are TRBV9 and TRBJ1-2, with 10 bases identical to TRBD1. The germline V gene encodes CDR1 SGDLS and CDR2 YYNGEE. This CDR3 has 18 residues. The V and J ends lost 4 bases and 5 bases, in that order; junction bases with no gene match: 17. The CDR3 nucleotides are TGTGCCAGCAGCAACCCCCGGGGGGACAGGGGTTATTTTTATGGCTACACCTTC. Amino acid sequence: CASSNPRGDRGYFYGYTF.

This clone is a singleton in its sample. One end of the junction does not line up with germline, which may come from a read error. The chain joins TRBV7-9 to TRBJ1-2; D not certain. The CDR3 consists of 16 residues. Germline V gives CDR1 SEHNR, CDR2 FQNEAQ (reference sequence). The DNA for the CDR3 is TGTTCCAGCAGCCGAAAGGTAAGGACTAGACAAGGCGGCTACACCTTC. Its translation: CSSSRKVRTRQGGYTF.

The chain couples TRBV6-5 to TRBJ1-2, with D hard to call. This CDR3 has 13 amino acids. Germline values: CDR1 MNHEY, CDR2 SVGAGI. Trimming removed 8 bases from V and 8 bases from J, with 18 bases in between. This CDR3 reads CASASTPREGYTF. DNA of the CDR3: TGTGCCAGCGCATCGACCCCCCGGGAAGGCTACACCTTC.